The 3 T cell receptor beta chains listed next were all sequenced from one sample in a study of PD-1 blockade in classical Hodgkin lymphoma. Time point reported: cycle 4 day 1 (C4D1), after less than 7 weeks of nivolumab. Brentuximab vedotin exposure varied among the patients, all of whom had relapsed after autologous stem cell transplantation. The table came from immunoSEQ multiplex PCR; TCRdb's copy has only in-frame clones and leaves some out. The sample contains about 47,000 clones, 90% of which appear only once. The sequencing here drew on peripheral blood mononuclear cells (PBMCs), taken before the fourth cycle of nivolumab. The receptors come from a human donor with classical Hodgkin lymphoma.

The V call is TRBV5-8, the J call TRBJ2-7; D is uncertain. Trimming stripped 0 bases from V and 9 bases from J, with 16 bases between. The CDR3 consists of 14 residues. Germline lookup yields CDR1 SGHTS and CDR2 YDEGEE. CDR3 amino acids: CASSLVRRSVGQYF. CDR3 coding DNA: TGTGCCAGCAGCTTGGTGAGACGCTCAGTGGGGCAGTACTTC.

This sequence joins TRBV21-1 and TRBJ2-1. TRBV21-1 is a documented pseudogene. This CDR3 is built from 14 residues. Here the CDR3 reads CASSRRGVHNEQFF. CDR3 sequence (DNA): TGTGCCAGCAGCCGAAGGGGGGTACACAATGAGCAGTTCTTC.

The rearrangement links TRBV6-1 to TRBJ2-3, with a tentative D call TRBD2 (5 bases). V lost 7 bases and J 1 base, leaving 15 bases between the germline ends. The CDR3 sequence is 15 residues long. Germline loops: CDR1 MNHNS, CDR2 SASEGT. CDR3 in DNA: TGTGCCAGCATGGGAGTGGTACGGGGCACAGATACGCAGTATTTT. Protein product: CASMGVVRGTDTQYF.